Shown below are 31 T cell receptor beta chains from a single sample sequenced in a study of CD8+CD57+ T cells in acquired aplastic anemia (dated by TCRdb to 2016 to 2019). The patients picked for sequencing were ones in whom flow cytometry had shown an expansion of CD8+CD57+ cells. Instrument on record: Illumina HiSeq 2000. Genomic DNA was used as template for profiling of TCR beta VDJ combinations and CDR3 sequences. In-frame beta chains were kept once TCRdb had trimmed the public reads at Q25 with fastp and called clones with MiXCR. Entries are consolidated by CDR3 protein sequence, retaining the most common genes and DNA. Present in this sample are 200,000 to 250,000 distinct CDR3 sequences, about 60% of which were seen just once. The top ten constitute 58% of the sample. The sample comprised sorted CD4+, CD8+, or CD8+CD57+ T cells (not recorded which) from PBMCs. The receptors stem from a human donor with aplastic anemia.

This sequence joins TRBV2 and TRBJ1-1, with D maybe TRBD1 (6 bases). Trimming stripped 8 bases from V and 1 base from J, with 14 bases between. The CDR3 extends over 14 amino acids. CDR1 is SNHLY and CDR2 is FYNNEI in the germline V gene. The CDR3, as DNA: TGTGCCAGCGGACAGCTCCCCGGGAACACTGAAGCTTTCTTT. Its protein is CASGQLPGNTEAFF.

The chain carries TRBV9 and TRBJ2-1; 8 bases are shared with TRBD2. With V trimmed by 5 bases and J by 6 bases, 7 bases remained unmatched. CDR3 length equals 14 residues. Germline V gene data show CDR1 as SGDLS and CDR2 as YYNGEE. The CDR3 region has the DNA TGTGCCAGCAGTGCCCAGCGGGGGTTCAATGAGCAGTTCTTC. This gives the protein CASSAQRGFNEQFF.

The count of this clonotype is one. V usage is TRBV6-1 and J usage is TRBJ2-7, with D perhaps matching TRBD1 (5 bases). This CDR3 comprises 13 residues. From germline, CDR1 is MNHNS and CDR2 SASEGT. The V end lost 2 bases, the J end lost 12 bases, and 17 bases lay between the germline ends. The CDR3 here is CASSERGPWGTYF. For the CDR3, the DNA is TGTGCCAGCAGTGAAAGGGGCCCATGGGGAACGTACTTC.

The V and J genes are TRBV10-3 and TRBJ2-3; 7 bases align to TRBD1. The CDR3 sequence is 12 residues long. Per germline, CDR1 ENHRY and CDR2 SYGVKD. The ends lost 11 bases at V and 1 base at J; junction bases unmatched: 3. The DNA of the CDR3 is TGTGCCTCCGGACAGGGCACAGATACGCAGTATTTT. It encodes CASGQGTDTQYF.

The chain recombines TRBV10-2 with TRBJ2-1; the match to TRBD2 covers 11 bases. CDR1 is WSHSY, CDR2 SAAADI, per germline. J lost 4 bases, V lost 0 bases, and 5 bases had no gene match. This CDR3 is built from 17 residues. The CDR3 nucleotides read TGCGCCAGCAGTGAGTCGCTGGGACTAGCGGTATACAATGAGCAGTTCTTC. This sequence encodes CASSESLGLAVYNEQFF.

The rearrangement joins TRBV7-9 to TRBJ2-5; D is unclear. This CDR3 region has 15 residues. V lost 3 bases and J 5 bases, leaving 16 bases between the germline ends. From germline, CDR1 is SEHNR and CDR2 FQNEAQ (reference sequence). The CDR3 region is CASSLLSRLAETQYF. CDR3 coding DNA: TGTGCCAGCAGCTTGCTCTCCAGATTAGCCGAGACCCAGTACTTC.

This clonotype was found once. The chain combines TRBV20-1 with TRBJ2-2, with 7 nucleotides matching TRBD1. The CDR3 sequence is 13 residues long. Germline V gene lookup returns CDR1 DFQATT and CDR2 SNEGSKA (reference sequence). The CDR3 spells CSVGTGADGELFF. CDR3 DNA sequence: TGCAGCGTCGGAACAGGGGCCGACGGGGAGCTGTTTTTT.

This clonotype was picked up a small number of times. This chain connects TRBV29-1 to TRBJ2-5; 8 bases match TRBD1. The CDR3 is 13 residues long. J lost 2 bases, V lost 7 bases, and 6 bases had no gene match. Germline V lookup: CDR1 SQVTM, CDR2 ANQGSEA. The CDR3 sequence is CSGRTGPQETQYF. The CDR3 bases are TGCAGCGGACGGACAGGGCCACAAGAGACCCAGTACTTC. Complete variable domain (other parts from reference TRBV29-1 and TRBJ2-5): SAVISQKPSRDICQRGTSLTIQCQVDSQVTMMFWYRQQPGQSLTLIATANQGSEATYESGFVIDKFPISRPNLTFSTLTVSNMSPEDSSIYLCSGRTGPQETQYFGPGTRLLVL.

Worth noting for this clonotype: At one end, the junction sequence differs from germline, possibly due to a read error. The gene calls are TRBV7-2 and TRBJ1-2; D is possibly TRBD1 (6 bases). Per the germline V gene, CDR1 is SGHTA and CDR2 is FQGNSA. The CDR3 length is 12 residues. CDR3 protein: CASSQDGGQLVF. In DNA form, the CDR3 reads TGTGCCAGCAGCCAAGATGGAGGACAGTTAGTCTTC.

The chain links TRBV7-8 to TRBJ1-2; D gene unclear. V dropped 2 bases and J dropped 0 bases, with 7 bases sitting between them. Germline loops: CDR1 SGHVS, CDR2 FQNEAQ. The CDR3 length is 14 residues. The CDR3 region is CASSLYVTNYGYTF. CDR3 DNA: TGTGCCAGCAGCTTATACGTAACTAACTATGGCTACACCTTC.

For the CDR3, the DNA is TGTGCCAGCAGCTTAGCGCTGGGACAGGGGTCCTACGAGCAGTACTTC. The encoded protein is CASSLALGQGSYEQYF. V usage is TRBV7-9 and J usage is TRBJ2-7; 10 nucleotides match TRBD1. The trim removed 0 bases at V and 1 base at J, leaving 3 bases unmatched. Germline V gene sequence: CDR1 SEHNR, CDR2 FQNEAQ (reference sequence). This CDR3 spans 16 amino acids.

The chain has TRBV7-6 and TRBJ1-4; D may be TRBD1 (5 bases). Germline loops: CDR1 SGHVS, CDR2 FNYEAQ. The CDR3 is made up of 14 amino acids. Trimming shortened V by 1 base and J by 4 bases, and 7 bases separated the two germline ends. The CDR3 bases are TGTGCCAGCAGCTTAGTAGGGGTTAATGAAAAACTGTTTTTT. It is translated as CASSLVGVNEKLFF.

The rearrangement uses TRBV14 and TRBJ1-2, with D hard to call. CDR1 is SGHDN, CDR2 FVKESK, per germline. Trimming cost V 4 bases and J 5 bases, with 11 bases left between them. This CDR3 region has 13 residues. CDR3 in amino acids: CASSLTARYGYTF. The CDR3 region has the DNA TGTGCCAGCAGCCTGACGGCCCGGTATGGCTACACCTTC. The full variable domain, in which reference TRBV14 and TRBJ1-2 provide the parts outside the CDR3, is EAGVTQFPSHSVIEKGQTVTLRCDPISGHDNLYWYRRVMGKEIKFLLHFVKESKQDESGMPNNRFLAERTGGTYSTLKVQPAELEDSGVYFCASSLTARYGYTFGSGTRLTVV.

The genes are TRBV19 and TRBJ2-3; D call uncertain. Germline CDR1 and CDR2: LNHDA and SQIVND (reference sequence). V was cut by 3 bases and J by 0 bases, with 4 bases left in between. This CDR3 has 13 amino acids. In DNA, the CDR3 is TGTGCCAGTAGTATTGGCAGCACAGATACGCAGTATTTT. Protein product: CASSIGSTDTQYF.

The gene calls are TRBV7-9 and TRBJ1-1; no clear D gene. The germline V gene has CDR1 SEHNR and CDR2 FQNEAQ (reference sequence). The CDR3 runs 14 residues. V lost 3 bases and J 3 bases, leaving 11 bases between the germline ends. The CDR3 nucleotides are TGTGCCAGCAGCTTGCGCCACCCTTACACTGAAGCTTTCTTT. Encoded protein: CASSLRHPYTEAFF.

In its sample, this clonotype was seen once. The chain is built from TRBV15 and TRBJ2-1; the match to TRBD2 covers 7 bases. Germline CDR1 and CDR2: LNHNV and YYDKDF (reference sequence). CDR3 length equals 15 residues. Trimming removed 3 bases from V and 3 bases from J; junction bases left unmatched: 5. CDR3 region: CATSSLGRDYNEQFF. The CDR3 region has the DNA TGTGCCACCAGCAGCTTGGGGAGGGACTACAATGAGCAGTTCTTC.

The chain carries TRBV7-2 and TRBJ1-1; 8 positions match TRBD1. CDR3 length: 14 residues. J lost 4 bases, V lost 5 bases, and 6 bases had no gene match. The V gene's germline CDR1 is SGHTA and CDR2 FQGNSA. CDR3 nucleotide sequence: TGTGCCAGCAGCATCCAGACAGGGGCCACTGAAGCTTTCTTT. Protein product: CASSIQTGATEAFF.

The J gene is TRBJ1-1, the V gene TRBV7-9; D not certain. The length of the CDR3 is 13 residues. Trimming shortened V by 1 base and J by 6 bases, and 9 bases separated the two germline ends. Germline-derived CDR1 and CDR2 are SEHNR and FQNEAQ (reference sequence). CDR3 sequence: CASSLVISAEAFF. The CDR3 DNA follows: TGTGCCAGCAGCTTAGTAATCAGCGCTGAAGCTTTCTTT. The entire variable domain, with the rest obtained from reference TRBV7-9 and TRBJ1-1, is as follows: DTGVSQNPRHKITKRGQNVTFRCDPISEHNRLYWYRQTLGQGPEFLTYFQNEAQLEKSRLLSDRFSAERPKGSFSTLEIQRTEQGDSAMYLCASSLVISAEAFFGQGTRLTVV.

This clonotype has just a few counts. The chain couples TRBV10-2 to TRBJ2-7, with D maybe TRBD1 (5 bases). CDR1 and CDR2 from the germline V gene are WSHSY and SAAADI. Trimming cost V 2 bases and J 3 bases, with 11 bases left between them. CDR3 length equals 14 residues. The CDR3 DNA follows: TGCGCCAGCAGTGAGGGCAGGGTCATCTACGAGCAGTACTTC. It codes for CASSEGRVIYEQYF.

The J gene is TRBJ2-1, the V gene TRBV10-3, with TRBD2 matching over 8 bases. After removal of 3 bases from V and 2 bases from J, the junction contained 3 bases not matched to a gene. Per the germline V gene, CDR1 is ENHRY and CDR2 is SYGVKD. CDR3 size: 15 residues. The CDR3 bases are TGTGCCATCAGTGAACAACTAGCGGCCTACAATGAGCAGTTCTTC. As protein: CAISEQLAAYNEQFF.

This chain joins TRBV19 and TRBJ1-1, with D possibly matching TRBD1 (5 bases). The germline V gene encodes CDR1 LNHDA and CDR2 SQIVND (reference sequence). The CDR3 loop spans 14 amino acids. The V end was cut by 6 bases, the J end by 1 base, with 12 bases between. Here the CDR3 DNA reads TGTGCCAGTAGGTCCTCGGGGGGGAACACTGAAGCTTTCTTT. This translates into CASRSSGGNTEAFF.

V and J are TRBV5-5 and TRBJ1-1; tentative D call: TRBD1 (6 bases). Germline CDR1 reads SGHKS; CDR2 reads YYEKEE (reference sequence). This CDR3 region has 15 residues. With 3 bases removed from V and 5 bases from J, the gap between germline ends came to 17 bases. CDR3 DNA sequence: TGTGCCAGCAGCTCACGCCAAGGAGGGGGAACTGAAGCTTTCTTT. Protein: CASSSRQGGGTEAFF.

V and J are TRBV19 and TRBJ2-3; D gene uncertain. The length of the CDR3 is 15 residues. Trimming took 3 bases from V and 4 from J, leaving 14 bases between them. Germline CDR1 LNHDA, CDR2 SQIVND (reference sequence). The CDR3 coding sequence is TGTGCCAGTAGTATCATCACGGGTGGGGCAGATACGCAGTATTTT. As protein: CASSIITGGADTQYF.

The gene calls are TRBV19 and TRBJ1-5, with TRBD1 matching over 8 bases. The germline gives CDR1 LNHDA, CDR2 SQIVND (reference sequence). The CDR3 is 15 residues long. The junction had 10 bases not matched to a gene; V was cut back by 6 bases and J by 6 bases. This chain's CDR3 is CASSSWDRPFQPQHF. DNA for the CDR3: TGTGCCAGTAGCTCTTGGGACAGGCCTTTTCAGCCCCAGCATTTT.

This chain links TRBV7-8 with TRBJ2-2; tentative D call: TRBD2 (5 bases). Per the germline V gene, CDR1 is SGHVS and CDR2 is FQNEAQ. The CDR3 contains 17 residues. V was clipped by 6 bases and J by 0 bases, with 17 bases between them. The CDR3 DNA follows: TGTGCCAGCAGTCCGAGGGCGACTATCGCGAACACCGGGGAGCTGTTTTTT. Amino acids: CASSPRATIANTGELFF.

This sequence joins TRBV14 and TRBJ2-7, with TRBD1 matching over 9 bases. Germline CDR1 is SGHDN and CDR2 is FVKESK. Trimming removed 6 bases from V and 2 bases from J; junction bases left unmatched: 11. The CDR3 sequence is 16 residues long. In nucleotides, the CDR3 is TGTGCCAGCAGACAACAGGGGGCAGGCCTCCCCTACGAGCAGTACTTC. Its protein is CASRQQGAGLPYEQYF.

This clonotype showed up just a few times. This chain connects TRBV14 to TRBJ1-3; no clear D gene. The V and J ends lost 3 bases and 9 bases respectively, with 6 bases between them. The germline gives CDR1 SGHDN, CDR2 FVKESK. This CDR3 contains 11 residues. CDR3 nucleotides: TGTGCCAGCAGCCAGAGGAGCACCATATATTTT. It specifies CASSQRSTIYF.

This chain links TRBV19 with TRBJ2-7; D is uncertain. The CDR3 covers 11 residues. Germline-derived CDR1 and CDR2 are LNHDA and SQIVND (reference sequence). V lost 4 bases to trimming and J lost 6 bases, with 7 bases between them. The CDR3 coding sequence is TGTGCCAGTAGTACGGTCGGCGAGCAGTACTTC. Its protein is CASSTVGEQYF.

This chain connects TRBV20-1 to TRBJ2-1, with 8 bases aligning to TRBD2. The CDR3 length is 15 residues. V shed 3 bases and J 7 bases; nucleotides not matched to a gene: 11. Germline CDR1 DFQATT, CDR2 SNEGSKA (reference sequence). The CDR3: CSASQFGGLENEQFF. The CDR3 nucleotides are TGCAGTGCTAGTCAGTTCGGGGGACTAGAGAATGAGCAGTTCTTC.

V and J are TRBV11-2 and TRBJ2-5; 7 bases map to TRBD2. V trimming: 7 bases; J trimming: 3 bases; junction bases outside the gene matches: 17. CDR3 size: 17 residues. The V gene's germline CDR1 is SGHAT and CDR2 FQNNGV. CDR3: CASTVWAPSGEEETQYF. In DNA form, the CDR3 reads TGTGCCAGCACCGTTTGGGCCCCTAGCGGAGAGGAAGAGACCCAGTACTTC.

The chain is built from TRBV7-9 and TRBJ2-2, with 8 positions matching TRBD1. The trim removed 2 bases at V and 4 bases at J, leaving 12 bases unmatched. Looked up from germline, CDR1 is SEHNR and CDR2 is FQNEAQ (reference sequence). The CDR3 runs 18 residues. The CDR3 region is CASSLKGQGAIRTGELFF. The DNA of the CDR3 is TGTGCCAGCAGCTTAAAGGGTCAGGGGGCGATACGCACCGGGGAGCTGTTTTTT.